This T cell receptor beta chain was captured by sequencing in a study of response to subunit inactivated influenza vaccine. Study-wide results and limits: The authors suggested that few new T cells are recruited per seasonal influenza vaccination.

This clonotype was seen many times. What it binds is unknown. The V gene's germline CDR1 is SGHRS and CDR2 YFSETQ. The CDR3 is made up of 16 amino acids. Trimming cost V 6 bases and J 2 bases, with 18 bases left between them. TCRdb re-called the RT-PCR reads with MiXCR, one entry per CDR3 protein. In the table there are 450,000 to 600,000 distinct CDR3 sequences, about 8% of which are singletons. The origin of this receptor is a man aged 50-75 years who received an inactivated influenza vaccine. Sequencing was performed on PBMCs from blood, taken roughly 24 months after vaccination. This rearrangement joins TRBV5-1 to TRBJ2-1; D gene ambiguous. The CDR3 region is CASTPLARSAYNEQFF. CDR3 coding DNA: TGCGCCAGCACTCCTTTAGCCCGGAGTGCCTACAATGAGCAGTTCTTC.